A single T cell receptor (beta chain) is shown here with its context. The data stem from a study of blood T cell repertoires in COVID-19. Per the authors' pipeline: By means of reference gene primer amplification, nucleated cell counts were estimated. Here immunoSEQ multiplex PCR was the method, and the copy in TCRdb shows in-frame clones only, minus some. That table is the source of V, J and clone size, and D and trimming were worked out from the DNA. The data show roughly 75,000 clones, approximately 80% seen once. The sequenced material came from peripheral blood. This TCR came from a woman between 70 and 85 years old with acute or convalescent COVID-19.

CDR3: CASRADSVTSYNEQFF. The DNA of the CDR3 is TGCGCCAGCAGGGCCGACTCGGTTACCTCCTACAATGAGCAGTTCTTC. This chain joins TRBV5-1 and TRBJ2-1; D is ambiguous. V was trimmed by 5 bases and J by 0 bases, leaving 15 bases between them. CDR1 and CDR2 from the germline V gene are SGHRS and YFSETQ. This CDR3 region has 16 residues.